The 11 T cell receptor beta chains in this list originate from one sample, sequenced in a study of cytomegalovirus exposure and HLA in healthy donors. Produced via immunoSEQ multiplex PCR; TCRdb's table is partial and in-frame only. Counted here are about 63,000 clones, more than 70% occurring once; the ten biggest clones make up around 1.2%. Sequencing was performed on PBMCs. Every receptor here comes from a woman aged 18 to 35 in good health and CMV-seronegative.

The chain recombines TRBV19 with TRBJ2-3, with 9 nucleotides matching TRBD1. This CDR3 is 17 amino acids long. Trimming took 5 bases from V and 9 from J; bases not matched to a gene: 18. Germline CDR1 LNHDA, CDR2 SQIVND (reference sequence). CDR3: CASSAPRTGAARGTQYF. In DNA form, the CDR3 reads TGTGCCAGTAGTGCTCCCCGGACAGGGGCCGCCCGAGGCACGCAGTATTTT.

The chain is built from TRBV11-3 and TRBJ2-1, with 8 positions matching TRBD2. The germline CDR1 and CDR2 sequences are SGHNT and YENEEA. CDR3 length: 14 residues. The trim removed 4 bases at V and 2 bases at J, leaving 1 base unmatched. The DNA of the CDR3 is TGTGCCAGCAGCTCGGGACTAGCCTACAATGAGCAGTTCTTC. Translated, it gives CASSSGLAYNEQFF.

This clone appeared a single time. The V gene is TRBV27, the J gene TRBJ1-5, with a possible D match to TRBD1 (5 bases). Germline values: CDR1 MNHEY, CDR2 SMNVEV (reference sequence). V dropped 5 bases and J dropped 5 bases, with 13 bases sitting between them. CDR3 size: 14 residues. CDR3 nucleotides: TGTGCCAGCAGTCGGGGGGTCCCCGATCAGCCCCAGCATTTT. Its protein product is CASSRGVPDQPQHF.

The gene calls are TRBV5-1 and TRBJ1-3; TRBD1 is a possible D gene (5 bases). This CDR3 comprises 15 residues. Trimming pared 3 bases from V and 0 bases from J, leaving 10 bases between. Germline V gene lookup returns CDR1 SGHRS and CDR2 YFSETQ. The CDR3 here is CASSSGGTSGNTIYF. For the CDR3, the DNA is TGCGCCAGCAGCTCTGGCGGGACCTCTGGAAACACCATATATTTT.

The rearrangement uses TRBV7-9 and TRBJ1-2, with D possibly being TRBD1 (5 bases). From germline, CDR1 is SEHNR and CDR2 FQNEAQ (reference sequence). Trimming cost V 4 bases and J 2 bases, with 14 bases left between them. This CDR3 contains 15 residues. The DNA of the CDR3 is TGTGCCAGCAGCTCCTTAAACAGGATAAACTATGGCTACACCTTC. Amino acids: CASSSLNRINYGYTF.

This chain joins TRBV6-1 and TRBJ2-2; TRBD1 agrees at 7 bases. V shed 2 bases and J 3 bases; nucleotides not matched to a gene: 12. The CDR3 contains 18 residues. In germline, CDR1 is MNHNS, CDR2 SASEGT. CDR3 coding DNA: TGTGCCAGCAGTGAAATCGGCTGGGGTACAGGGGACACCGGGGAGCTGTTTTTT. Translating gives CASSEIGWGTGDTGELFF.

The genes are TRBV6-1 and TRBJ1-4; TRBD1 matches at 8 bases. J was trimmed by 7 bases and V by 5 bases; bases with no gene match: 9. The V gene's germline CDR1 is MNHNS and CDR2 SASEGT. CDR3 length: 15 residues. The DNA for the CDR3 is TGTGCCAGCAGTAGCCTGGACAGGGCGGGTGAAAAACTGTTTTTT. It encodes CASSSLDRAGEKLFF.

This clone was observed a handful of times. V and J are TRBV7-2 and TRBJ2-3; TRBD1 matches 7 bases. The CDR3 contains 16 residues. The J segment lost 4 bases and the V segment lost 4 bases, leaving 11 bases of the junction unmatched. CDR1 SGHTA and CDR2 FQGNSA come from the germline V gene. The DNA of the CDR3 is TGTGCCAGCAGCTCCAGTACAGGGGTTTATTCAGATACGCAGTATTTT. Encoded protein: CASSSSTGVYSDTQYF. Using reference TRBV7-2 and TRBJ2-3 for the parts outside the CDR3, the full variable domain is GAGVSQSPSNKVTEKGKDVELRCDPISGHTALYWYRQSLGQGLEFLIYFQGNSAPDKSGLPSDRFSAERTGGSVSTLTIQRTQQEDSAVYLCASSSSTGVYSDTQYFGPGTRLTVL.

The J gene is TRBJ1-4, the V gene TRBV6-6; D not resolved. The CDR3 contains 15 residues. Germline CDR1 and CDR2: MNHNY and SVGAGI (reference sequence). With 2 bases removed from V and 0 bases from J, the gap between germline ends came to 7 bases. The CDR3 DNA sequence: TGTGCCAGCAGTTACCGGGAGGCAACTAATGAAAAACTGTTTTTT. Translation: CASSYREATNEKLFF.

The V gene is TRBV29-1, the J gene TRBJ2-5, with 10 bases identical to TRBD2. Germline V gene data show CDR1 as SQVTM and CDR2 as ANQGSEA. J was trimmed by 7 bases and V by 5 bases; bases with no gene match: 10. This CDR3 spans 14 amino acids. CDR3 region: CSVSPSGGVLTQYF. CDR3 nucleotides: TGCAGCGTTAGCCCTAGCGGGGGTGTGCTGACCCAGTACTTC. The whole variable domain, filled in from reference TRBV29-1 and TRBJ2-5, reads SAVISQKPSRDICQRGTSLTIQCQVDSQVTMMFWYRQQPGQSLTLIATANQGSEATYESGFVIDKFPISRPNLTFSTLTVSNMSPEDSSIYLCSVSPSGGVLTQYFGPGTRLLVL.

The rearrangement joins TRBV10-1 to TRBJ1-2; 8 bases agree with TRBD1. The ends lost 6 bases at V and 2 bases at J; junction bases unmatched: 11. The CDR3 length is 16 residues. Germline assignment: CDR1 WNHNN and CDR2 SYGVQD (reference sequence). The CDR3 coding sequence is TGCGCCAGCAGCTATAAACCGGGACAGGTAAACTATGGCTACACCTTC. Encoded protein: CASSYKPGQVNYGYTF.